This T cell receptor beta chain was profiled in a study of patients and donors after allogeneic stem cell transplantation. The CDR3 consists of 10 residues. Germline lookup yields CDR1 DFQATT and CDR2 SNEGSKA (reference sequence). Between the trimmed V and J ends, which lost 3 bases and 7 bases, there was a span of 6 bases. One entry per CDR3 protein, called by TCRdb with MiXCR from the RT-PCR reads. The sample holds roughly 9,900 distinct CDR3 sequences, 5.5% to 6% seen once. There are many counts of this clonotype. The receptor was isolated from a human donor who was either an allogeneic HSCT recipient or a stem cell or donor lymphocyte infusion donor (not recorded which). It is not recorded whose cells these are; they may come from a transplant donor. V usage is TRBV20-1 and J usage is TRBJ1-1, with unresolved D. Input material: blood, either unsorted or a sorted T cell fraction (not recorded which). The CDR3: CSASNVEAFF. CDR3 in DNA: TGCAGTGCTAGTAACGTTGAAGCTTTCTTT.